This record concerns one T cell receptor (beta chain) sequence. What it binds is unknown. The germline CDR1 and CDR2 sequences are SGHTA and FQGNSA. Trimming cost V 5 bases and J 7 bases, with 24 bases left between them. The CDR3 spans 17 residues. The sample belongs to a study of monozygotic twins with cystic fibrosis. The study's findings and limits: J usage was most co-twin-similar in 8 of 16 pairs, V in 13. Median Simpson clonality of 0.0095 suggested naive T cells predominated. Nucleotide-identical clonotype sharing was significantly higher within monozygotic CF twin pairs than between unrelated CF individuals.

Generated by immunoSEQ multiplex PCR, the TCRdb table keeps only in-frame clones and is missing some. The data show over 20,000 clones, about 97% seen once. The sample consisted of blood. The chain couples TRBV7-2 to TRBJ2-1; D is unclear. The source is a girl aged 10 to 17 with cystic fibrosis. CDR3 in DNA: TGTGCCAGCAGCAACCTTATAACGGTCTTGTCCGGGAATGAGCAGTTCTTC. Translated, it gives CASSNLITVLSGNEQFF.